This T cell receptor beta chain is from a study of neoadjuvant anti-PD-1 for oral cavity cancer (dated by TCRdb to 2020 to 2023). Regarding the study in general: Patients mostly received three to four biweekly doses of nivolumab at 3 mg/kg before curative-intent surgical resection. Patients with complete response, partial response or stable disease by RECIST 1.1 were defined as responders, whereas patients with progression were defined as non-responders. A 33% response rate was observed in the parent correlative cohort, in which more than ten patients were included. Patients who did not progress were given a fourth nivolumab dose at about day 43 and had definitive surgical resection on days 50-56. Summary of the overall study and its limitations: Only a few patients per response group were included in the TCR analyses, and larger cohorts for validation were called for by the authors. After neoadjuvant nivolumab, T cell clonality (Gini index) in PBMCs was significantly higher in non-responders than in responders. Higher pretreatment blood TCRbeta clonality and lower post-treatment tumor TCRbeta clonality were correlated with higher pretreatment blood Treg/Th17 ratios.

What the time point label conveys for this sample: before neoadjuvant nivolumab. Patients were newly diagnosed with stage II-IVA oral cavity squamous cell carcinoma and had received no prior systemic or radiation treatment. The cohort was composed of patients with HPV-negative, locally advanced oral cavity squamous cell carcinoma. Peripheral blood mononuclear cells were analyzed directly and were not maintained or expanded in culture. Samples were obtained from a longitudinal correlative study of a single-arm phase II trial of neoadjuvant nivolumab in oral cavity squamous cell carcinoma. Genomic DNA-based TCRbeta sequencing was performed on subject-matched pre- and post-treatment PBMCs and tumors from three responders and three non-responders. Peripheral blood mononuclear cells were collected once before nivolumab treatment and again after treatment, at the time of surgery. The Maxwell RSC DNA from Cells kit was used to extract genomic DNA from PBMCs.

PBMC libraries used mostly about 0.5 ug of input genomic DNA for deep sequencing, with six replicates per sample. The immunoSEQ hsTCRbeta kit was used to prepare TCRbeta libraries according to the manufacturer's instructions. The finished libraries were brought together in one pool at approximately 3 nM, which was then read using an Illumina NovaSeq 6000 S4 flow cell. The paper's processing steps were these. The immunoSEQ Analyzer was used for raw data preprocessing and quality control. The analysis was limited to productive rearrangements, and each clonotype was defined by a unique CDR3 amino acid sequence. Repertoire clonality was estimated as the Gini-Simpson index, computed with the R package tcR. Student's t test was used to compare Gini indices, and Pearson correlation was used to assess associations with tumor size change. Here the immuneACCESS table is served through TCRdb, limited to in-frame sequences with V and J called. Missing clones are a known gap in these copies; in checked studies unresolved V genes cover under half, and the rest lacks a known reason. V and J calls and clone size are as listed in that table; D and trimming were resolved from the DNA. Counted in this sample were over 15,000 clones; around 74% of them appeared once. About 2.6% of the sample is in the top ten clones.

The CDR3 numbers 14 residues from cysteine through phenylalanine. Only the CDR3 portion is preserved as DNA: 42 bases, with reading frame beginning at the first base. Trimming costs V 6 bases and J 6 bases, and their ends lie 17 bases apart. Sequences MNHEY (CDR1) and SVGAGI (CDR2) are obtained from the germline V gene. Notes on this clone: Its recognized antigen is unknown. Per-base qualities were not stored, and no clone one base away is much larger.

The origin of this receptor is a person between 35 and 79 years old with oral cavity squamous cell carcinoma. Material: PBMCs, obtained before nivolumab (anti-PD-1) treatment. The rearrangement combines TRBV6-5 with TRBJ1-2; the best D guess is TRBD1, with 6 bases matching. The DNA sequence is TGTGCCAGCAGCAAGCAAGGGGGTTCTGATGGCTACACCTTC. Its translation is CASSKQGGSDGYTF.